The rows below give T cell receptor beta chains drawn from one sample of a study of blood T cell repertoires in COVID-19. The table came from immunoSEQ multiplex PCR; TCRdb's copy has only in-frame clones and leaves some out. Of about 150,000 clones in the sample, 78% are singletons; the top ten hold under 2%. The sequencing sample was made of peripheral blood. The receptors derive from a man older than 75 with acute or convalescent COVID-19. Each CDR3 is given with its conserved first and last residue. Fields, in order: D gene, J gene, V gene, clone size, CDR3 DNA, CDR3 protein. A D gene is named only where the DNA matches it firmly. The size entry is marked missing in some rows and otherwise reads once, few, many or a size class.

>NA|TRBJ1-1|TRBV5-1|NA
TGCGCCAGCAGCTACCAGACCGACATGAACACTGAAGCTTTCTTT
CASSYQTDMNTEAFF
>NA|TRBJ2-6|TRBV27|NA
TGTGCCAGCAGTTTGACCCGGAGCTCTGGGGCCAACGTCCTGACTTTC
CASSLTRSSGANVLTF
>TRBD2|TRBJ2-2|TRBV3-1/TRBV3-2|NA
TGTGCCAGCAGGGGACTAGCAGCGAACACCGGGGAGCTGTTTTTT
CASRGLAANTGELFF
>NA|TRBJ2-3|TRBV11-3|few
TGTGCCAGCAGCTTATCTCGGAGAGATACGCAGTATTTT
CASSLSRRDTQYF
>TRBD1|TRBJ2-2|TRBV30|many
TGTGCCTGGAGTACTCGACAGGGAACGAACACCGGGGAGCTGTTTTTT
CAWSTRQGTNTGELFF
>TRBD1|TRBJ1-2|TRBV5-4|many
TGTGCCAGCAGCCCCAGGACAAGGGGGCTGGGGGGCTATGGCTACACCTTC
CASSPRTRGLGGYGYTF
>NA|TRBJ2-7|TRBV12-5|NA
TGTGCTAGTGGTTTGGTACGGGGTGGCGAGCAGTACTTC
CASGLVRGGEQYF
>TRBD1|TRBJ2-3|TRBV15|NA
TGTGCCACCAGCAGACACAAGACAGGGGGTGGCACAGATACGCAGTATTTT
CATSRHKTGGGTDTQYF
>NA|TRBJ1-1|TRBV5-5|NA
TGTGCCAGCACCCTAACAGGGTATAACACTGAAGCTTTCTTT
CASTLTGYNTEAFF
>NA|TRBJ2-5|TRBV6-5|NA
TGTGCCAGCAGTTACGCGGTGATCGGGACCCAGTACTTC
CASSYAVIGTQYF
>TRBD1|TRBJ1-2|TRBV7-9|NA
TGTGCCAGCAGCTTGGGAACAGGGGGAGGCTACACCTTC
CASSLGTGGGYTF
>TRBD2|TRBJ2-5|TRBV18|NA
TGTGCCAGCTCACTTGGACTAGCGGGCCAAGAGACCCAGTACTTC
CASSLGLAGQETQYF
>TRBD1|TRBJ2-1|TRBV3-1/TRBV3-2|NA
TGTGCCAGCAGCCAAGGGGACAGAAATAATGAGCAGTTCTTC
CASSQGDRNNEQFF
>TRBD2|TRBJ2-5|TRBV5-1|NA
TGCGCCAGCAGCGTTGGGGGGGAAGAGACCCAGTACTTC
CASSVGGEETQYF